A selection of T cell receptor beta chains follows, all from one sample in a study of blood T cell repertoires in COVID-19. TCRdb's table, derived via immunoSEQ multiplex PCR, lists solely in-frame clones and lacks some. This table holds over 150,000 clones, 65% to 90% found once. Input material: peripheral blood. The receptors come from a human donor in a cohort sampled during active COVID-19. The CDR3 runs from the conserved cysteine through the conserved F or W. A D gene is named only where the DNA matches it firmly. Expanded clones get a size class; other rows say once, few or many, or leave the size out.

length: 14
V: TRBV2
size: few
D: TRBD1
J: TRBJ1-5
DNA: TGTGCCAGCAAACTACAGGGGGTTAGGGAGCCCCAGCATTTT
CDR3: CASKLQGVREPQHF

length: 14
V: TRBV18
size: -
D: TRBD1
J: TRBJ2-1
DNA: TGTGCCAGCTCCAACGGACAGGGGAGCAATGAGCAGTTCTTC
CDR3: CASSNGQGSNEQFF

length: 14
V: TRBV25-1
size: -
D: -
J: TRBJ1-1
DNA: TGTGCCAGCAGTGACGGCAGGGTTAACACTGAAGCTTTCTTT
CDR3: CASSDGRVNTEAFF

length: 13
V: TRBV20-1
size: -
D: TRBD2
J: TRBJ2-7
DNA: TGCAGTGCTAGTGGGCCCAGGGCGGGAGAACAGTACTTC
CDR3: CSASGPRAGEQYF

length: 15
V: TRBV27
size: -
D: -
J: TRBJ2-7
DNA: TGTGCCAGCAGTCTCACGACTAGATTCACCTACGAGCAGTACTTC
CDR3: CASSLTTRFTYEQYF

length: 16
V: TRBV2
size: -
D: TRBD1
J: TRBJ2-1
DNA: TGTGCCAGCACCGCCCGGGACAGGGGCGTTCTGGGAGAGCAGTTCTTC
CDR3: CASTARDRGVLGEQFF

length: 15
V: TRBV11-2
size: once
D: -
J: TRBJ2-7
DNA: TGTGCCAGCAGTCGATTAGGAGTCCGGGGCTACGAGCAGTACTTC
CDR3: CASSRLGVRGYEQYF

length: 17
V: TRBV5-1
size: -
D: TRBD2
J: TRBJ2-1
DNA: TGCGCCAGCAGCTTGGCGGGTAGCGGGAGATCTTACAATGAGCAGTTCTTC
CDR3: CASSLAGSGRSYNEQFF

length: 15
V: TRBV4-1
size: -
D: TRBD2
J: TRBJ2-2
DNA: TGCGCCAGCAGCCGAGCGGGAGGGAGGACCGGGGAGCTGTTTTTT
CDR3: CASSRAGGRTGELFF

length: 15
V: TRBV18
size: -
D: TRBD2
J: TRBJ2-5
DNA: TGTGCCAGCTCACCACCGTCAGCGGGAGGCGCGGACCAGTACTTC
CDR3: CASSPPSAGGADQYF

length: 14
V: TRBV5-6
size: -
D: -
J: TRBJ2-7
DNA: TGTGCCAGCAGCCCATGGACAGTAGACTACGAGCAGTACTTC
CDR3: CASSPWTVDYEQYF

length: 16
V: TRBV5-4
size: once
D: TRBD2
J: TRBJ2-1
DNA: TGTGCCAGCAGCTACAGGGCGGGAGGAACCTACAATGAGCAGTTCTTC
CDR3: CASSYRAGGTYNEQFF

length: 13
V: TRBV3-1/TRBV3-2
size: few
D: TRBD2
J: TRBJ2-7
DNA: TGTGCCAGCAGCCAAGGAGCGGGAGGCGAGCAGTACTTC
CDR3: CASSQGAGGEQYF

length: 14
V: TRBV19
size: -
D: -
J: TRBJ2-7
DNA: TGTGCCAGTAGTATAGAGAGGTTTGGCCTCGAGCAGTACTTC
CDR3: CASSIERFGLEQYF

length: 15
V: TRBV5-1
size: -
D: -
J: TRBJ2-5
DNA: TGCGCCAGCAGCTTGGTAAGCTGGCGGCAAGAGACCCAGTACTTC
CDR3: CASSLVSWRQETQYF

length: 14
V: TRBV27
size: -
D: -
J: TRBJ2-5
DNA: TGTGCCAGCAGTTTATACTTCGACCAAGAGACCCAGTACTTC
CDR3: CASSLYFDQETQYF